The 19 T cell receptor beta chains in this list originate from one sample, sequenced in a study of shared clonotypes between healthy human individuals. This table comes from immunoSEQ multiplex PCR, and its TCRdb copy is limited to in-frame clones, with some not included. The sample lists under 600,000 clones, 95% to 98% seen once, with approximately 0.3% in the top ten. CD45RO-negative, CCR7-selected cells formed the naive CD8 fraction, which excluded terminally differentiated effector memory CD45RA+ cells. Sequenced material: naive CD8+ T cells sorted from blood. These receptors originate from a man aged 30-40 years in good health.

J is TRBJ2-1 and V is TRBV7-2, with 7 bases identical to TRBD2. The CDR3 covers 13 residues. The V segment lost 5 bases and the J segment 6 bases; nucleotides outside the gene matches: 4. Germline V gives CDR1 SGHTA, CDR2 FQGNSA. The CDR3 bases are TGTGCCAGCAGCGTCGCTAGCGGCAATGAGCAGTTCTTC. Its translation: CASSVASGNEQFF.

The chain links TRBV11-2 to TRBJ2-2; 11 bases align to TRBD2. The germline V gene has CDR1 SGHAT and CDR2 FQNNGV. This CDR3 has 16 amino acids. V gave up 6 bases and J gave up 2 bases; unmatched junction bases: 5. The CDR3 DNA follows: TGTGCCAGCAGTCCACTAGCGGGGGATAACACCGGGGAGCTGTTTTTT. Residues: CASSPLAGDNTGELFF.

The chain uses TRBV11-2 and TRBJ1-2; no clear D. The germline gives CDR1 SGHAT, CDR2 FQNNGV. The CDR3 consists of 17 residues. V shed 1 base and J shed 1 base, with 16 bases lying between them. CDR3 sequence: CASSLAEAAVYNYGYTF. CDR3 in DNA: TGTGCCAGCAGCTTAGCCGAGGCAGCAGTGTATAACTATGGCTACACCTTC.

This clone is a singleton in its sample. The chain is built from TRBV9 and TRBJ2-3, with 8 bases aligning to TRBD2. This CDR3 is 16 amino acids long. Germline assignment: CDR1 SGDLS and CDR2 YYNGEE. V lost 0 bases, J lost 4 bases, and 7 bases stayed unmatched. DNA for the CDR3: TGTGCCAGCAGCGTAGTTGCGGGAGGACTCTCAGATACGCAGTATTTT. Protein: CASSVVAGGLSDTQYF.

Written as DNA, the CDR3 is TGTGCCTGGAATGCGGGACAGTCTGGAAACACCATATATTTT. Its protein product is CAWNAGQSGNTIYF. The chain couples TRBV30 to TRBJ1-3; TRBD1 agrees at 7 bases. The CDR3 is 14 amino acids. Germline values: CDR1 GTSNPN, CDR2 SVGIG (reference sequence). Trimming removed 4 bases from V and 1 base from J; junction bases left unmatched: 4.

The rearrangement uses TRBV6-5 and TRBJ2-7; 7 bases line up with TRBD2. This CDR3 comprises 15 residues. V was clipped by 0 bases and J by 7 bases; unmatched bases: 9. CDR1 MNHEY and CDR2 SVGAGI come from the germline V gene. CDR3 residues: CASSYSTSGGREQYF. The CDR3 DNA reads TGTGCCAGCAGTTACTCGACATCGGGAGGACGGGAGCAGTACTTC.

This clone was recorded once. The gene calls are TRBV5-5 and TRBJ2-7; possibly TRBD2 for D (6 bases). The CDR3 is 12 residues long. Trimming cost V 3 bases and J 6 bases, with 10 bases left between them. Germline-derived CDR1 and CDR2 are SGHKS and YYEKEE (reference sequence). The CDR3 sequence is CASSSTSREQYF. DNA of the CDR3: TGTGCCAGCAGCTCGACTAGTCGCGAGCAGTACTTC.

This clone is a singleton in its sample. Within the sample, other DNA sequences also encode this same CDR3. The J gene is TRBJ1-1, the V gene TRBV6-5; D not certain. This CDR3 is built from 14 residues. Trimming stripped 0 bases from V and 1 base from J, with 6 bases between. From germline, CDR1 is MNHEY and CDR2 SVGAGI. The CDR3: CASSYSGRNTEAFF. In DNA form, the CDR3 reads TGTGCCAGCAGTTACTCAGGGAGGAACACTGAAGCTTTCTTT.

Concerning this clone itself: Other DNA sequences in this sample translate to the same CDR3. The chain uses TRBV7-9 and TRBJ2-7; no definite D call. The CDR3 is made up of 12 amino acids. With 1 base removed from V and 1 base from J, the gap between germline ends came to 2 bases. Germline-derived CDR1 and CDR2 are SEHNR and FQNEAQ (reference sequence). The CDR3 region is CASSLVSYEQYF. DNA for the CDR3: TGTGCCAGCAGCTTAGTTTCCTACGAGCAGTACTTC.

The chain joins TRBV10-3 to TRBJ2-1; TRBD2 matches 9 bases. The germline gives CDR1 ENHRY, CDR2 SYGVKD. The CDR3 loop spans 13 amino acids. The trim removed 6 bases at V and 8 bases at J, leaving 5 bases unmatched. This CDR3 is CAISNSGSYEQFF. CDR3 DNA: TGTGCCATCAGCAATAGCGGGAGCTATGAGCAGTTCTTC.

The V and J genes are TRBV6-5 and TRBJ1-2; no reliable D call. V was trimmed by 10 bases and J by 3 bases, leaving 15 bases between them. Per germline, CDR1 MNHEY and CDR2 SVGAGI. CDR3 length equals 13 residues. CDR3: CATRPSADYGYTF. CDR3 in DNA: TGTGCCACCCGACCCTCAGCAGACTATGGCTACACCTTC.

In this sample, this clone turned up once. This sequence joins TRBV10-1 and TRBJ2-7, with TRBD2 matching over 7 bases. Trimming cost V 6 bases and J 6 bases; bases outside gene matches: 8. Germline assignment: CDR1 WNHNN and CDR2 SYGVQD (reference sequence). This CDR3 has 13 residues. CDR3 DNA: TGCGCCAGCAGCGGGAGGCCCTCGGGCGAGCAGTACTTC. Translated, it gives CASSGRPSGEQYF.

Points on this clone: Other DNA sequences of this sample code for an identical CDR3. V and J are TRBV6-5 and TRBJ1-1, with 11 bases identical to TRBD1. Germline V gene lookup returns CDR1 MNHEY and CDR2 SVGAGI. Trimming cost V 6 bases and J 3 bases; bases outside gene matches: 3. The CDR3 is made up of 14 amino acids. The CDR3 sequence: CASRGQGADTEAFF. DNA for the CDR3: TGTGCCAGCAGAGGACAGGGGGCCGACACTGAAGCTTTCTTT.

The chain recombines TRBV11-2 with TRBJ2-7; the D call may be TRBD1 or TRBD2 (5 bases each). Germline V gene sequence: CDR1 SGHAT, CDR2 FQNNGV. Trimming shortened V by 1 base and J by 6 bases, and 10 bases separated the two germline ends. This CDR3 spans 13 amino acids. CDR3 region: CASSLGSGLEQYF. The CDR3 DNA is TGTGCCAGCAGCTTAGGATCGGGGCTCGAGCAGTACTTC. Filled out from reference TRBV11-2 and TRBJ2-7, the complete variable domain reads EAGVAQSPRYKIIEKRQSVAFWCNPISGHATLYWYQQILGQGPKLLIQFQNNGVVDDSQLPKDRFSAERLKGVDSTLKIQPAKLEDSAVYLCASSLGSGLEQYFGPGTRLTVT.

V is TRBV6-5 and J is TRBJ2-5; TRBD1 aligns across 8 bases. The CDR3 has 14 residues. Germline CDR1 reads MNHEY; CDR2 reads SVGAGI. Trimming cost V 2 bases and J 5 bases; bases outside gene matches: 4. CDR3 residues: CASSYQGAFETQYF. CDR3 DNA sequence: TGTGCCAGCAGTTACCAGGGGGCGTTTGAGACCCAGTACTTC.

The rearrangement uses TRBV15 and TRBJ2-7; TRBD2 is a possible D gene (7 bases). The ends were cut back, 5 bases at V and 2 bases at J, with 13 bases in the middle. CDR3 length: 14 amino acids. Germline V gene data show CDR1 as LNHNV and CDR2 as YYDKDF (reference sequence). The CDR3 sequence: CATSGRGATYEQYF. CDR3 nucleotides: TGTGCCACCAGCGGACGGGGGGCCACCTACGAGCAGTACTTC. Supplemented by reference TRBV15 and TRBJ2-7, the full variable domain reads DAMVIQNPRYQVTQFGKPVTLSCSQTLNHNVMYWYQQKSSQAPKLLFHYYDKDFNNEADTPDNFQSRRPNTSFCFLDIRSPGLGDTAMYLCATSGRGATYEQYFGPGTRLTVT.

Here the CDR3 DNA reads TGTGCCAGCACTAGCTACCCGGGGCAGACCTTCTTT. Translation gives CASTSYPGQTFF. The chain carries TRBV27 and TRBJ1-1; D is possibly TRBD1 (5 bases). Between the trimmed V and J ends, which lost 7 bases and 14 bases, there was a span of 20 bases. Germline V CDR1 and CDR2: MNHEY, SMNVEV (reference sequence). This CDR3 has 12 residues.

DNA of the CDR3: TGTGCCAGCAGCTTAGTCGAGACAGGGGGCTCCGATACGCAGTATTTT. It encodes CASSLVETGGSDTQYF. The chain is built from TRBV7-9 and TRBJ2-3, with 10 bases fitting TRBD1. The CDR3 spans 16 residues. In germline, CDR1 is SEHNR, CDR2 FQNEAQ (reference sequence). Germline trimming cut 1 base from V and 6 bases from J; bases unmatched to any gene: 7.

J is TRBJ2-1 and V is TRBV6-6; TRBD2 matches 7 bases. V shed 2 bases and J 0 bases; nucleotides not matched to a gene: 4. CDR3 length: 16 residues. Germline V gene sequence: CDR1 MNHNY, CDR2 SVGAGI (reference sequence). Here the CDR3 DNA reads TGTGCCAGCAGTTACGGGAGGGCCTCCTCCTACAATGAGCAGTTCTTC. It yields the protein CASSYGRASSYNEQFF.